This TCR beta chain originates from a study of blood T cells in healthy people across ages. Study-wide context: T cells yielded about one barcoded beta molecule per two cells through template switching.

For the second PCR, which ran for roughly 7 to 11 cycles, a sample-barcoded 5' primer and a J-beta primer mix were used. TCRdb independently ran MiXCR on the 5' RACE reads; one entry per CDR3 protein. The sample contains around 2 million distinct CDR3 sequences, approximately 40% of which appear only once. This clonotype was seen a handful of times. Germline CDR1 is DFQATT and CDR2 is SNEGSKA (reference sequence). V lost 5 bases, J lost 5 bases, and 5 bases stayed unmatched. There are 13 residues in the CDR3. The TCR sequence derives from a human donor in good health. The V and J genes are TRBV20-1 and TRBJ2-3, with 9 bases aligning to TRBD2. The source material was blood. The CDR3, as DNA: TGCAGTGCTTATAGCGGGGGTAAAGATACGCAGTATTTT. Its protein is CSAYSGGKDTQYF.